This entry lists 22 T cell receptor beta chains sequenced from one sample in a study of identical twins (dated by TCRdb to 2016 to 2017). Receptors were amplified or captured by 5' RACE. The instrument was an Illumina HiSeq 2000. The raw public reads went through TCRdb reprocessing: fastp at Q25, MiXCR clone calling, in-frame beta chains kept. Each entry merges the rows of one CDR3 protein and shows their most common DNA and genes. The sample data list 700,000 or so distinct CDR3 sequences, and over 8.5% of these were observed just once. The top ten clones comprise 0.98% of the sample. These data also featured in a second study, about yellow fever vaccine responses in identical twins.

The specimen sequenced was PBMCs. The receptors originated from a woman younger than 35 in good health.

This clonotype was observed many times. The rearrangement joins TRBV6-2 or TRBV6-3 to TRBJ1-1; 10 positions agree with TRBD1. In germline, CDR1 is MNHEY, CDR2 SVGEGT. V was clipped by 3 bases and J by 0 bases; unmatched bases: 13. The CDR3 is 19 amino acids. The CDR3 nucleotides are TGTGCCAGCAGTTATCATCCTCCCGGGACAGGGGACATGAACACTGAAGCTTTCTTT. It translates to CASSYHPPGTGDMNTEAFF.

This clonotype was seen only a few times. The chain links TRBV27 to TRBJ2-7; tentative D call: TRBD1 (6 bases). CDR3 size: 13 residues. Trimming cost V 3 bases and J 9 bases, with 15 bases left between them. The germline V gene encodes CDR1 MNHEY and CDR2 SMNVEV (reference sequence). DNA for the CDR3: TGTGCCAGCAGTTTGTTTTTACAGGGAACGCAGTACTTC. Protein sequence: CASSLFLQGTQYF.

This clonotype came up a few times. The V and J genes are TRBV20-1 and TRBJ2-3; D not certain. The CDR3 contains 15 residues. Germline V CDR1 and CDR2: DFQATT, SNEGSKA (reference sequence). V was pared by 2 bases and J by 6 bases, with 18 bases between. CDR3 residues: CSARQYSLDGDTQYF. The CDR3 DNA is TGCAGTGCTAGACAATATTCTCTGGACGGCGATACGCAGTATTTT.

In its sample, this clonotype was seen a few times. This chain uses TRBV27 with TRBJ2-1; tentatively, D is TRBD1 (5 bases). V gave up 8 bases and J gave up 7 bases, with 15 bases separating them. CDR1 MNHEY and CDR2 SMNVEV come from the germline V gene (reference sequence). The CDR3 runs 13 residues. CDR3 loop: CASGRQLTNEQFF. Written as DNA, the CDR3 is TGTGCCAGCGGGCGACAGCTGACAAATGAGCAGTTCTTC.

This clonotype was observed at least ten times. This rearrangement joins TRBV7-8 to TRBJ2-7; D is perhaps TRBD2 (6 bases). The CDR3 length is 15 residues. Germline values: CDR1 SGHVS, CDR2 FQNEAQ. The V end was cut by 6 bases, the J end by 3 bases, with 18 bases between. In nucleotides, the CDR3 is TGTGCCAGCAGTTACCACTCGGGAGCAGGCTACGAGCAGTACTTC. Its translation: CASSYHSGAGYEQYF.

This chain uses TRBV12-3 or TRBV12-4 with TRBJ2-5, with 7 positions matching TRBD1. The CDR3 contains 15 residues. V was pared by 3 bases and J by 5 bases, with 9 bases of the junction left unmatched. CDR3 amino acids: CASSFLQGGRETQYF. The CDR3, as DNA: TGTGCCAGCAGTTTCCTCCAAGGGGGCCGGGAGACCCAGTACTTC.

This clonotype was counted a few times. This rearrangement joins TRBV10-3 to TRBJ2-5; TRBD1 aligns across 7 bases. Germline CDR1 and CDR2: ENHRY and SYGVKD. This CDR3 is 18 amino acids long. Trimming took 0 bases from V and 5 from J; bases not matched to a gene: 15. CDR3 bases: TGTGCCATCAGTGAGTCGAACAGGTTCGACAGGGTGGAGGAGACCCAGTACTTC. Amino acids: CAISESNRFDRVEETQYF.

The chain is built from TRBV10-3 and TRBJ2-5; D is undetermined. V was clipped by 3 bases and J by 0 bases, with 5 bases between them. Germline CDR1 ENHRY, CDR2 SYGVKD. This CDR3 is built from 13 residues. This CDR3 is CAISERNQETQYF. CDR3 coding DNA: TGTGCCATCAGTGAACGGAACCAAGAGACCCAGTACTTC.

This clonotype has a handful of counts. This chain links TRBV21-1 with TRBJ2-5; the D call of TRBD1 is as the table states it, not checked on the DNA. TRBV21-1 is designated a pseudogene. This CDR3 has 15 amino acids. CDR3 in DNA: TGTGCCAGCAGCAGCCGTCCGACAGGGCGGGAGACCCAGTACTTC. Its protein is CASSSRPTGRETQYF.

The chain has TRBV9 and TRBJ2-7; 9 bases agree with TRBD2. The junction had 11 bases not matched to a gene; V was cut back by 0 bases and J by 4 bases. There are 17 residues in the CDR3. Germline CDR1 reads SGDLS; CDR2 reads YYNGEE. The CDR3 DNA follows: TGTGCCAGCAGCGTAGATCCTAGCGGGATGCTAGTGTACGAGCAGTACTTC. Protein product: CASSVDPSGMLVYEQYF.

This clonotype was counted only a few times. The CDR3 DNA is TGCGCCAGCAGCCAAGAGGCAGTGATGAACACTGAAGCTTTCTTT. This gives the protein CASSQEAVMNTEAFF. The genes are TRBV4-1 and TRBJ1-1; D not certain. V dropped 0 bases and J dropped 0 bases, with 8 bases sitting between them. The CDR3 is 15 residues long. Germline assignment: CDR1 MGHRA and CDR2 YSYEKL.

This chain connects TRBV6-1 to TRBJ1-5, with TRBD1 matching over 7 bases. Germline V gene lookup returns CDR1 MNHNS and CDR2 SASEGT. After removal of 7 bases from V and 7 bases from J, the junction contained 10 bases not matched to a gene. The CDR3 is 14 residues long. The DNA for the CDR3 is TGTGCCAGCACGTGGACAGGCCAGGGACAGCCCCAGCATTTT. Encoded protein: CASTWTGQGQPQHF.

V is TRBV7-8 and J is TRBJ2-5, with D maybe TRBD1 (5 bases). This CDR3 region has 13 residues. V lost 5 bases to trimming and J lost 2 bases, with 9 bases between them. Germline CDR1 is SGHVS and CDR2 is FQNEAQ. CDR3 loop: CASSDQGQETQYF. CDR3 coding DNA: TGTGCCAGCAGCGATCAGGGTCAAGAGACCCAGTACTTC.

This clonotype has ten or more counts. The rearrangement links TRBV7-9 to TRBJ2-7; D is undetermined. The V gene lost 5 bases and the J gene lost 3 bases, with 11 bases spanning the gap. CDR3 length: 13 amino acids. Germline CDR1 reads SEHNR; CDR2 reads FQNEAQ (reference sequence). In DNA form, the CDR3 reads TGTGCCAGCAGCGCTGACGGCCACTACGAGCAGTACTTC. Translation: CASSADGHYEQYF.

This clonotype was picked up many times. The rearrangement uses TRBV11-2 and TRBJ1-4; 7 nucleotides line up with TRBD1. After removal of 5 bases from V and 4 bases from J, the junction contained 7 bases not matched to a gene. Per germline, CDR1 SGHAT and CDR2 FQNNGV. The CDR3 sequence is 15 residues long. CDR3 in amino acids: CASSLGQRLNEKLFF. In DNA form, the CDR3 reads TGTGCCAGCAGCCTGGGACAGCGCCTTAATGAAAAACTGTTTTTT.

This clonotype was detected only a few times. The chain couples TRBV20-1 to TRBJ2-3; 11 nucleotides agree with TRBD2. CDR3 size: 16 residues. CDR1 is DFQATT, CDR2 SNEGSKA, per germline (reference sequence). The CDR3 DNA is TGCAGAGCGACGCCCGGACTAGCGGGCGTCACAGATACGCAGTATTTT. Its translation is CRATPGLAGVTDTQYF.

This clonotype was seen repeatedly, ten times or more. The chain employs TRBV20-1 and TRBJ2-1; possibly TRBD2 for D (6 bases). From germline, CDR1 is DFQATT and CDR2 SNEGSKA (reference sequence). Trimming left V 2 bases short and J 10 bases short, with 12 bases between. CDR3 length: 12 residues. This chain's CDR3 is CSARYSGVEQFF. The CDR3 coding sequence is TGCAGTGCTAGATATAGCGGAGTAGAGCAGTTCTTC.

V is TRBV7-9 and J is TRBJ2-1; TRBD1 or TRBD2 may be the D gene (5 bases each). Deletions cut 4 bases from V and 10 bases from J, with 14 bases between. This CDR3 comprises 13 residues. Germline V gene data show CDR1 as SEHNR and CDR2 as FQNEAQ (reference sequence). The CDR3 sequence: CASSSREGDEQFF. DNA for the CDR3: TGTGCCAGCAGCTCCAGGGAAGGGGACGAGCAGTTCTTC.

V and J are TRBV4-3 and TRBJ2-1, with D possibly TRBD2 on 5 matching bases. The germline V and J ends were trimmed by 4 bases and 9 bases, with 19 bases remaining between them. The CDR3 totals 15 residues. Germline-derived CDR1 and CDR2 are LGHNA and YSLEER. This CDR3 reads CASSPLGLTAAEQFF. CDR3 in DNA: TGCGCCAGCAGCCCCTTGGGCCTAACAGCGGCTGAGCAGTTCTTC.

This chain links TRBV2 with TRBJ2-2, with TRBD2 identical over 7 bases. Per germline, CDR1 SNHLY and CDR2 FYNNEI. The V gene end was trimmed by 7 bases and the J gene end by 7 bases; junction bases not matched to a gene: 3. CDR3 length: 12 amino acids. The CDR3 reads CASTTSVGELFF. DNA for the CDR3: TGTGCCAGCACAACTAGCGTCGGGGAGCTGTTTTTT.

This chain links TRBV18 with TRBJ2-7, with D maybe TRBD2 (6 bases). The V gene lost 3 bases and the J gene lost 1 base, with 16 bases spanning the gap. The germline gives CDR1 KGHSH, CDR2 LQKENI. The CDR3 length is 16 residues. CDR3 loop: CASSPLGGFESYEQYF. The CDR3 DNA is TGTGCCAGCTCACCCCTTGGAGGGTTCGAATCCTACGAGCAGTACTTC.

In its sample, this clonotype was seen many times. This rearrangement joins TRBV7-8 to TRBJ2-7, with D possibly called TRBD1 or TRBD2 (5 bases each). Between the trimmed V and J ends, which lost 1 base and 0 bases, there was a span of 16 bases. This CDR3 region has 17 residues. CDR1 and CDR2 from the germline V gene are SGHVS and FQNEAQ. CDR3: CASSLEVTGGSSYEQYF. The CDR3 bases are TGTGCCAGCAGCTTAGAGGTAACAGGTGGGAGCTCCTACGAGCAGTACTTC. The variable domain in full, completed from reference TRBV7-8 and TRBJ2-7, reads GAGVSQSPRYKVAKRGQDVALRCDPISGHVSLFWYQQALGQGPEFLTYFQNEAQLDKSGLPSDRFFAERPEGSVSTLKIQRTQQEDSAVYLCASSLEVTGGSSYEQYFGPGTRLTVT.